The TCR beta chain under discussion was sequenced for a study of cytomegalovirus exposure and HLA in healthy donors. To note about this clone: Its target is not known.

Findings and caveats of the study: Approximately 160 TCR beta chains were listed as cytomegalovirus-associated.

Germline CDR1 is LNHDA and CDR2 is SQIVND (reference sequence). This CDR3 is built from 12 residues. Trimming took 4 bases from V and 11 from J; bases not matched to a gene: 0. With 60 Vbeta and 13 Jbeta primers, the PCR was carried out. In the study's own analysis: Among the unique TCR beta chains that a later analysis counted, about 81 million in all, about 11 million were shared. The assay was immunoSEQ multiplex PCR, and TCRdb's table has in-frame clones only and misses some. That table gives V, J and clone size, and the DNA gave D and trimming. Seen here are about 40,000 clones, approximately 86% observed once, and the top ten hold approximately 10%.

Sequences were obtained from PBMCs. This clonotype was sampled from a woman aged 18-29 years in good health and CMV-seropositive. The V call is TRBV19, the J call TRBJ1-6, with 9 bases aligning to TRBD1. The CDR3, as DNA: TGTGCCAGTAGTAGGACAGGGGCACCCCTCCACTTT. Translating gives CASSRTGAPLHF.